The following is a T cell receptor beta chain sequence with its context. What it binds is not known. The diagnostic colonoscopy in ulcerative colitis patients preceded any immunosuppressive treatment. The data were taken from a study of pediatric ulcerative colitis. General observations from the study: No controls had the two rectal clonotypes shared by ulcerative colitis patients. Blood-rectal clonal overlap within each person was significantly higher in ulcerative colitis patients than controls.

CDR3 length: 15 residues. Trimming stripped 5 bases from V and 3 bases from J, with 18 bases between. Germline CDR1 and CDR2: SGHNT and YYREEE (reference sequence). The assay was run at survey level. Using immunoSEQ multiplex PCR, the repertoire was profiled, and TCRdb retains in-frame clones only, with some absent. Of 59,000 or so clones listed, 77% are singletons. The sequenced sample consisted of blood. The TCR sequence derives from a boy between 10 and 17 years old with moderate ulcerative colitis. This sequence joins TRBV5-4 and TRBJ2-7; D ambiguous. The CDR3 is CASSSSWSRHYEQYF. Written as DNA, the CDR3 is TGTGCCAGCAGTTCGTCCTGGAGTAGGCACTACGAGCAGTACTTC.